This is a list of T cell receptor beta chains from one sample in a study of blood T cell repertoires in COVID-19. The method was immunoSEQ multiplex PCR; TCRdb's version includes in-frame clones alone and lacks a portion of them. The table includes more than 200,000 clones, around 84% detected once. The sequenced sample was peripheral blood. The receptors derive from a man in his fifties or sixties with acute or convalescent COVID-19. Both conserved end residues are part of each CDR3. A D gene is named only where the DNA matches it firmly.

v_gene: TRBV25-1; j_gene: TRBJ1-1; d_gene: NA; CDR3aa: CASRIQGNTEAFF
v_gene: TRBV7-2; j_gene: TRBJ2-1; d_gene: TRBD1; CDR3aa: CASSSETGGAYNEQFF
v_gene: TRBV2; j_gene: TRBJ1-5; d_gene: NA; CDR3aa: CASREGSNQPQHF
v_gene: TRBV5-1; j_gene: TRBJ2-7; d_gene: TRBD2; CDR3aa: CASSLIRGRDYPSYEQYF
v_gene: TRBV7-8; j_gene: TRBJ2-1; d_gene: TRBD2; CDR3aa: CASSFMSPGTSGYRKQFF
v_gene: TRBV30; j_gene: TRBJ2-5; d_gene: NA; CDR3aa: CAWSAGSRETQYF
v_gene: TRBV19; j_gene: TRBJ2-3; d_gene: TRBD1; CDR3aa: CASSKTGGGTDTQYF
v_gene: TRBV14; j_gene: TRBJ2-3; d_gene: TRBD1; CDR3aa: CASSPRQGRETQYF
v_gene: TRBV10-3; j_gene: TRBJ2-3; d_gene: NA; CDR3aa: CAIRREDTQYF
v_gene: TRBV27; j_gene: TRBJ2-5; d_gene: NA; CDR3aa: CASSLFGGKETQYF
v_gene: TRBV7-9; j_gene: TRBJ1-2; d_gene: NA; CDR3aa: CASSPQGLGYTF
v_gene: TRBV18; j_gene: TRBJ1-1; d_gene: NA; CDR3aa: CASSPSERETEAFF
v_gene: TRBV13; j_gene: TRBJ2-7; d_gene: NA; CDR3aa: CASSIGFYEQYF
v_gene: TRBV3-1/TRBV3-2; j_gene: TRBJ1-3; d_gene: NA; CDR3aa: CASSPDTSGNTIYF
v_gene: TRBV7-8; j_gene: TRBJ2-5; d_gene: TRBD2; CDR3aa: CASSPGLAGPQETQYF
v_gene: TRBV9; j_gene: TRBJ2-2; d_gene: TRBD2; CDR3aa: CASSVSGLAPVGELFF
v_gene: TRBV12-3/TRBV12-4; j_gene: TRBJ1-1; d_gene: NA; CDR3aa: CASSQDSFTEAFF
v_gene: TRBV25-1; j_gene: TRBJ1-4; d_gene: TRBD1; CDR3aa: CASSRGQGNEKLFF
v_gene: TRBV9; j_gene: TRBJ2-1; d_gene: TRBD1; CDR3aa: CASSATGQSYNEQFF
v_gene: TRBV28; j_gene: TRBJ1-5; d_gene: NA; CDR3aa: CASRVDTSGNQPQHF
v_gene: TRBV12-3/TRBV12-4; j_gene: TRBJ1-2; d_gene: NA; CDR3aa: CASSLEGGVSYTF
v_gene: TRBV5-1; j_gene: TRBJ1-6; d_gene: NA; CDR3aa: CASRTAGAYNSPLHF
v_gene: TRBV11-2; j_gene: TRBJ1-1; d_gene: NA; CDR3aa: CASSREEGEAFF
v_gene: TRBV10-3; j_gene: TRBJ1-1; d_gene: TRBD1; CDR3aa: CAIRLGQSDTEAFF
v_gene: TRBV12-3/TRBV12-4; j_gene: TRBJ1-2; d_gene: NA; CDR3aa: CASGQTAGGYTF
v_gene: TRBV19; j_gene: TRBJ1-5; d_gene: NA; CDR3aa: CASTKEGGPQHF
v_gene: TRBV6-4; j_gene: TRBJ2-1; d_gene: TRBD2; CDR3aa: CASSVGTSKRDEQFF
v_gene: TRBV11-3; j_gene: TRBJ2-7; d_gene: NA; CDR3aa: CASSERGQDYEQYF
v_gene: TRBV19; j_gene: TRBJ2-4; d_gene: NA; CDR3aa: CASSISGAKNIQYF
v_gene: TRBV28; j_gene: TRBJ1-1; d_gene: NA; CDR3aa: CASSYGGRRTEAFF
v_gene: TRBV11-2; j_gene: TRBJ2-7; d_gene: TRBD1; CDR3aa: CAIFLQGAAYEQYF
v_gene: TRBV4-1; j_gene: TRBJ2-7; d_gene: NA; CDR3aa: CASSQEGRRAEMEQYF
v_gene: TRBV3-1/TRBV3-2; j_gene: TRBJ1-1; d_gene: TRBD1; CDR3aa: CASSQEGSDRANLF
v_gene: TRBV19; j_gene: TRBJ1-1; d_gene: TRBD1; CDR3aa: CASTRQGYTEAFF